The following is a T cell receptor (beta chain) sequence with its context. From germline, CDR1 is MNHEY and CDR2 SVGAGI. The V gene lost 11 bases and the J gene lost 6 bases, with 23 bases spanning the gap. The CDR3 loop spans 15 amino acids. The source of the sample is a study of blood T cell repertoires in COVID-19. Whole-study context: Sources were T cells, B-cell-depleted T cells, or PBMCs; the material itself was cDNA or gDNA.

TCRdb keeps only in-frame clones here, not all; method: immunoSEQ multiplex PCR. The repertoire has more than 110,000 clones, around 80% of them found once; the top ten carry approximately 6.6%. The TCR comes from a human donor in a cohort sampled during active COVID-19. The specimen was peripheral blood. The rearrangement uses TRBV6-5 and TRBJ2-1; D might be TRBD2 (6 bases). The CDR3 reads CAGGVGEIGRNEQFF. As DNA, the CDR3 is TGTGCCGGCGGGGTGGGGGAGATAGGGCGCAATGAGCAGTTCTTC.